The TCR beta chain under discussion was sequenced for a study of blood T cell repertoires in COVID-19. Study background: The origin of the acute and convalescent COVID-19 samples was the United States, Italy and Spain. The analysed material was cDNA or gDNA that came from T cells, B-cell-depleted T cells, or PBMCs.

The ends were cut back, 5 bases at V and 5 bases at J, with 9 bases in the middle. In germline, CDR1 is SNHLY, CDR2 FYNNEI. The CDR3 is made up of 12 amino acids. TCRdb keeps only in-frame clones here, not all; method: immunoSEQ multiplex PCR. The sample consists of some 96,000 clones, approximately 87% of them appearing once. The rearrangement links TRBV2 to TRBJ2-5; no definite D call. Specimen: peripheral blood. This sequence was found in a human donor in a cohort sampled during active COVID-19. The CDR3 loop reads CASSLHGETQYF. As DNA, the CDR3 is TGTGCCAGCAGTTTACACGGGGAGACCCAGTACTTC. Full variable domain (outside the CDR3, taken from reference TRBV2 and TRBJ2-5): EPEVTQTPSHQVTQMGQEVILRCVPISNHLYFYWYRQILGQKVEFLVSFYNNEISEKSEIFDDQFSVERPDGSNFTLKIRSTKLEDSAMYFCASSLHGETQYFGPGTRLLVL.